The present entry profiles one T cell receptor beta chain with its context. Its antigen is as yet unknown. Other DNA sequences of this sample code for an identical CDR3. This record comes from a study of cytomegalovirus exposure and HLA in healthy donors. Points from the study as a whole: Subsequent analysis showed first-cohort TCR clusters tending to co-occur in some 120 validation repertoires. Reports indicated that the classifier achieved high specificity and sensitivity in diagnosing cytomegalovirus status. Altogether, 150 to 200 TCR beta chains were recorded as cytomegalovirus-associated.

Per germline, CDR1 MNHEY and CDR2 SVGAGI. The CDR3 has 15 residues. J lost 3 bases, V lost 2 bases, and 0 bases had no gene match. Generated by immunoSEQ multiplex PCR, the TCRdb table keeps only in-frame clones and is missing some. This table holds 110,000 or so clones, roughly nine tenths found once. The material sequenced was PBMCs. The chain couples TRBV6-5 to TRBJ2-1, with 11 bases aligning to TRBD2. This TCR derives from a man younger than 35 in good health and CMV-seropositive. As DNA, the CDR3 is TGTGCCAGCAGTTACCTAGCGGGGGGCTACAATGAGCAGTTCTTC. It specifies CASSYLAGGYNEQFF.